A selection of T cell receptor beta chains follows, all from one sample in a study of control samples from healthy donors and cancer patients. Data came from immunoSEQ multiplex PCR; TCRdb stores just in-frame clones and leaves some out. The data show some 150,000 clones, approximately 94% seen once. The specimen was blood. These receptors came from a man aged 40-49 years in good health. The CDR3 runs from the conserved cysteine through the conserved F or W. The D gene is left open where the match is weak. Clone size, where shown, is once, few, many, or a class for clones that have expanded.

D: NA
V: TRBV7-2
J: TRBJ1-2
size: NA
DNA: TGTGCCAGCAGCTTACTGACGGTTAACTATGGCTACACCTTC
CDR3: CASSLLTVNYGYTF

D: NA
V: TRBV4-2
J: TRBJ2-7
size: NA
DNA: TGTGCCAGCAGCCAAGATTTGGGGGCCCACGAGCAGTACTTC
CDR3: CASSQDLGAHEQYF

D: NA
V: TRBV3-1/TRBV3-2
J: TRBJ2-4
size: NA
DNA: TGTGCCAGCAGCCCCCCAGGGACGAACATTCAGTACTTC
CDR3: CASSPPGTNIQYF

D: NA
V: TRBV7-3
J: TRBJ2-2
size: NA
DNA: TGTGCCAGCAGCCCCCAGGAGAACACCGGGGAGCTGTTTTTT
CDR3: CASSPQENTGELFF

D: TRBD1
V: TRBV9
J: TRBJ1-1
size: once
DNA: TGTGCCAGCAGCCCGACAGGGGGGAACACTGAAGCTTTCTTT
CDR3: CASSPTGGNTEAFF

D: TRBD1
V: TRBV13
J: TRBJ1-4
size: NA
DNA: TGTGCCAGCAGCCTCACCGGGACAGGGGGCGAAAAACTGTTTTTT
CDR3: CASSLTGTGGEKLFF

D: TRBD1
V: TRBV19
J: TRBJ2-7
size: NA
DNA: TGTGCCAGTAGTGTTACAGGGGTCTACGAGCAGTACTTC
CDR3: CASSVTGVYEQYF

D: NA
V: TRBV19
J: TRBJ1-2
size: NA
DNA: TGTGCCAGTAGTATAGACTCCGGGGATATCAACTATGGCTACACCTTC
CDR3: CASSIDSGDINYGYTF

D: TRBD1
V: TRBV30
J: TRBJ2-7
size: NA
DNA: TGTGCCTGGGACAGGGGGTACGAGCAGTACTTC
CDR3: CAWDRGYEQYF

D: NA
V: TRBV4-2
J: TRBJ2-2
size: NA
DNA: TGTGCCAGCAGCCAAGGGGGCTACGGGGAGCTGTTTTTT
CDR3: CASSQGGYGELFF

D: NA
V: TRBV16
J: TRBJ2-5
size: NA
DNA: TGTGCCAGCAGCCAGCCCAGTGGGCCCGGGTTGGAGACCCAGTACTTC
CDR3: CASSQPSGPGLETQYF

D: TRBD2
V: TRBV4-1
J: TRBJ2-3
size: NA
DNA: TGCGCCAGCAGCCAAGAGTACGGGACTAGCGGGGGGCGCCTTAGCACAGATACGCAGTATTTT
CDR3: CASSQEYGTSGGRLSTDTQYF

D: TRBD1
V: TRBV24-1
J: TRBJ2-7
size: NA
DNA: TGTGCCACCAGTGCACAGGGGGCGTCTCGCTACGAGCAGTACTTC
CDR3: CATSAQGASRYEQYF

D: NA
V: TRBV5-6
J: TRBJ1-5
size: NA
DNA: TGTGCCAGCAGCTTGGCCACAGACAATCAGCCCCAGCATTTT
CDR3: CASSLATDNQPQHF

D: TRBD1
V: TRBV15
J: TRBJ2-7
size: NA
DNA: TGTGCCACCAGCTGGGACAGGGCCTACGAGCAGTACTTC
CDR3: CATSWDRAYEQYF

D: TRBD1
V: TRBV9
J: TRBJ2-3
size: few
DNA: TGTGCCAGCAGCCCCGGGACAGGGAGGGGGACAGATACGCAGTATTTT
CDR3: CASSPGTGRGTDTQYF

D: TRBD2
V: TRBV5-6
J: TRBJ2-3
size: NA
DNA: TGTGCCAGCATTGCGGTAGCGGGATACTCTAGCACAGATACGCAGTATTTT
CDR3: CASIAVAGYSSTDTQYF

D: NA
V: TRBV6-2/TRBV6-3
J: TRBJ2-7
size: NA
DNA: TGTGCCAGCAGTTTCGCAGGGAACACCTACGAGCAGTACTTC
CDR3: CASSFAGNTYEQYF

D: TRBD1
V: TRBV15
J: TRBJ2-7
size: NA
DNA: TGTGCCACCAGCAGAGGCCAGACAGGGGGCGCCTACGAGCAGTACTTC
CDR3: CATSRGQTGGAYEQYF

D: TRBD2
V: TRBV10-2
J: TRBJ2-3
size: NA
DNA: TGCGCCAGCAGGCCCGGACTAGCAGCTACCCTGGAAGGCACAGATACGCAGTATTTT
CDR3: CASRPGLAATLEGTDTQYF

D: NA
V: TRBV5-6
J: TRBJ2-7
size: few
DNA: TGTGCCAGCAGCCAGTCCATCGGCTACGAGCAGTACTTC
CDR3: CASSQSIGYEQYF

D: TRBD1
V: TRBV9
J: TRBJ1-1
size: NA
DNA: TGTGCCAGCAGCGTGCCACAGGGGAATTCGGATGAAGCTTTCTTT
CDR3: CASSVPQGNSDEAFF

D: NA
V: TRBV4-3
J: TRBJ1-2
size: NA
DNA: TGCGCCAGCAGCCAAGGGCCGGCGAACTATGGCTACACCTTC
CDR3: CASSQGPANYGYTF

D: TRBD1
V: TRBV7-9
J: TRBJ2-7
size: NA
DNA: TGTGCCAGCAGCTTCCGACAGGGGAGTTTGGGCGAGCAGTACTTC
CDR3: CASSFRQGSLGEQYF

D: TRBD1
V: TRBV7-9
J: TRBJ1-3
size: NA
DNA: TGTGCCAGCAGCCCTGCCACAGGGGGCTCTGGAAACACCATATATTTT
CDR3: CASSPATGGSGNTIYF

D: TRBD2
V: TRBV2
J: TRBJ2-7
size: NA
DNA: TGTGCCAGCAGGGAGCGGGGGCCCTCCTACGAGCAGTACTTC
CDR3: CASRERGPSYEQYF

D: NA
V: TRBV24-1
J: TRBJ1-1
size: NA
DNA: TGTGCCACCAGTGATCCGGGACAGAACACTGAAGCTTTCTTT
CDR3: CATSDPGQNTEAFF

D: NA
V: TRBV7-2
J: TRBJ1-5
size: NA
DNA: TGTGCCAGCAGCTTTTGGGCAGGTGGTGATCAGCCCCAGCATTTT
CDR3: CASSFWAGGDQPQHF